These 25 T cell receptor beta chains originate from one sample sequenced in a study of control samples from healthy donors and cancer patients. Clones were sequenced by immunoSEQ multiplex PCR, and TCRdb holds only the in-frame ones, with some missing. Altogether 150,000 or so clones are present, approximately 93% being singletons, with the ten largest covering roughly 5.5%. Sequencing was carried out using blood. Receptors were obtained from a man aged 18 to 30 in good health.

J is TRBJ2-7 and V is TRBV28; tentatively, D is TRBD1 (5 bases). Trimming took 5 bases from V and 11 from J, leaving 16 bases between them. The germline V gene has CDR1 MDHEN and CDR2 SYDVKM. This CDR3 comprises 12 residues. CDR3 in DNA: TGTGCCAGCAGTGAAAATGACAGCCGGAAGTACTTC. It specifies CASSENDSRKYF.

This sequence joins TRBV29-1 and TRBJ1-6; 10 nucleotides match TRBD1. The germline CDR1 and CDR2 sequences are SQVTM and ANQGSEA. The CDR3 runs to 13 residues. After removal of 7 bases from V and 8 bases from J, the junction contained 5 bases not matched to a gene. The CDR3 coding sequence is TGCAGCGCCCAGACAGGGGGCGATTCACCCCTCCACTTT. It yields the protein CSAQTGGDSPLHF.

The chain links TRBV11-1 to TRBJ1-6; D remains unclear. V was shortened by 0 bases and J by 0 bases, with 6 bases between the two germline ends. This CDR3 is 16 amino acids long. Germline V gives CDR1 SGHAT, CDR2 FQDESV (reference sequence). The DNA for the CDR3 is TGTGCCAGCAGCTTAGCTGGGAGCTCCTATAATTCACCCCTCCACTTT. Translating it yields CASSLAGSSYNSPLHF.

The genes are TRBV7-2 and TRBJ2-1; the match to TRBD2 covers 10 bases. Germline CDR1 is SGHTA and CDR2 is FQGNSA. The V segment lost 3 bases and the J segment 7 bases; nucleotides outside the gene matches: 12. There are 17 residues in the CDR3. CDR3 nucleotides: TGTGCCAGCAGCTTGAAGGGAGCTAGCGGGGGTTATAATGAGCAGTTCTTC. Translating it yields CASSLKGASGGYNEQFF.

This chain uses TRBV4-1 with TRBJ1-2; 8 positions match TRBD1. V shed 4 bases and J 7 bases; nucleotides not matched to a gene: 14. Germline V lookup: CDR1 MGHRA, CDR2 YSYEKL. CDR3 length: 16 amino acids. CDR3 nucleotides: TGCGCCAGCAGCCCTGCCATTCCTAGGACAGGGCTTGGCTACACCTTC. Its translation: CASSPAIPRTGLGYTF.

This clone was recorded once. CDR3 DNA: TGTGCCATCAGTAAGACTAGCGAAACCTACAATGAGCAGTTCTTC. It specifies CAISKTSETYNEQFF. The chain carries TRBV10-3 and TRBJ2-1; 8 bases align to TRBD2. J gave up 2 bases and V 5 bases, and 5 bases lay outside the gene matches. The CDR3 runs 15 residues. Germline-derived CDR1 and CDR2 are ENHRY and SYGVKD.

This clone has a single count. The rearrangement links TRBV18 to TRBJ2-1, with TRBD2 identical over 9 bases. Per the germline V gene, CDR1 is KGHSH and CDR2 is LQKENI. J lost 2 bases, V lost 0 bases, and 5 bases had no gene match. This CDR3 has 17 amino acids. The CDR3 loop is CASSPPQAGGPYNEQFF. For the CDR3, the DNA is TGTGCCAGCTCACCACCACAAGCGGGAGGCCCCTACAATGAGCAGTTCTTC.

In regard to this clone: Additional DNA sequences in this sample encode the identical CDR3. This chain joins TRBV2 and TRBJ1-5; D is perhaps TRBD1 (5 bases). CDR1 SNHLY and CDR2 FYNNEI come from the germline V gene. V was pared by 6 bases and J by 4 bases, with 16 bases between. This CDR3 is built from 15 residues. Here the CDR3 reads CASRGGRGLNQPQHF. The CDR3, as DNA: TGTGCCAGCAGGGGCGGGCGGGGGTTGAATCAGCCCCAGCATTTT. Complete variable domain (other parts from reference TRBV2 and TRBJ1-5): EPEVTQTPSHQVTQMGQEVILRCVPISNHLYFYWYRQILGQKVEFLVSFYNNEISEKSEIFDDQFSVERPDGSNFTLKIRSTKLEDSAMYFCASRGGRGLNQPQHFGDGTRLSIL.

This clone was found once. The chain employs TRBV13 and TRBJ2-3, with D perhaps TRBD1 or TRBD2 (5 bases each). Germline V gives CDR1 PRHDT, CDR2 FYEKMQ (reference sequence). CDR3 length: 22 residues. The V gene lost 5 bases and the J gene lost 6 bases, with 39 bases spanning the gap. CDR3 sequence (DNA): TGTGCCAGCAGCCCGTATCCCCGAACCGGGGCTATATTTGGCTCCCCGACGGATACGCAGTATTTT. This sequence encodes CASSPYPRTGAIFGSPTDTQYF.

This chain connects TRBV6-5 to TRBJ2-7, with D hard to call. CDR3 size: 13 residues. CDR1 and CDR2 (germline): MNHEY, SVGAGI. V lost 0 bases and J lost 3, with 6 bases in between. The CDR3: CASSYSESYEQYF. The CDR3 DNA follows: TGTGCCAGCAGTTACTCGGAAAGCTACGAGCAGTACTTC.

The rearrangement uses TRBV6-5 and TRBJ2-6; D unresolved. This CDR3 has 15 amino acids. Germline-derived CDR1 and CDR2 are MNHEY and SVGAGI. The V and J ends lost 4 bases and 2 bases respectively, with 9 bases between them. The CDR3 loop is CASSSGLAGANVLTF. The CDR3 DNA is TGTGCCAGCAGTTCGGGTTTGGCTGGGGCCAACGTCCTGACTTTC.

The chain recombines TRBV30 with TRBJ2-1; 12 bases agree with TRBD2. The CDR3 loop spans 16 amino acids. Looked up from germline, CDR1 is GTSNPN and CDR2 is SVGIG (reference sequence). Germline trimming cut 3 bases from V and 8 bases from J; bases unmatched to any gene: 11. The CDR3 DNA is TGTGCCTGGAGCACCCCTAGCGGGAGGGCGATGTATGAGCAGTTCTTC. Protein: CAWSTPSGRAMYEQFF.

This clone was counted between two and nine times. The chain has TRBV19 and TRBJ1-3, with D perhaps matching TRBD1 (6 bases). With 5 bases removed from V and 4 bases from J, the gap between germline ends came to 15 bases. Germline V gives CDR1 LNHDA, CDR2 SQIVND (reference sequence). The CDR3 is made up of 15 amino acids. CDR3 loop: CASSVSGATGNTIYF. Written as DNA, the CDR3 is TGTGCCAGTAGTGTCTCGGGGGCGACCGGAAACACCATATATTTT.

The chain combines TRBV6-5 with TRBJ2-7; possibly TRBD1 for D (6 bases). The germline V and J ends were trimmed by 6 bases and 2 bases, with 11 bases remaining between them. The CDR3 covers 13 residues. Per germline, CDR1 MNHEY and CDR2 SVGAGI. This CDR3 reads CASSRGSAYEQYF. CDR3 nucleotide sequence: TGTGCCAGCAGCAGGGGTTCGGCCTACGAGCAGTACTTC.

V and J are TRBV5-6 and TRBJ1-3, with 8 bases identical to TRBD1. The CDR3 has 16 amino acids. J was trimmed by 0 bases and V by 4 bases; bases with no gene match: 6. Germline V CDR1 and CDR2: SGHDT, YYEEEE. The CDR3: CASSTTGVGSGNTIYF. CDR3 sequence (DNA): TGTGCCAGCAGCACGACAGGGGTAGGCTCTGGAAACACCATATATTTT. The full variable domain, completed using reference TRBV5-6 and TRBJ1-3, is DAGVTQSPTHLIKTRGQQVTLRCSPKSGHDTVSWYQQALGQGPQFIFQYYEEEERQRGNFPDRFSGHQFPNYSSELNVNALLLGDSALYLCASSTTGVGSGNTIYFGEGSWLTVV.

The rearrangement uses TRBV27 and TRBJ1-1, with D perhaps matching TRBD1 (5 bases). This CDR3 is built from 14 residues. Germline V CDR1 and CDR2: MNHEY, SMNVEV (reference sequence). V gave up 2 bases and J gave up 1 base, with 8 bases separating them. The CDR3 DNA reads as TGTGCCAGCAGTTTAGGGCAGGGGAACACTGAAGCTTTCTTT. It is translated as CASSLGQGNTEAFF.

This chain joins TRBV4-1 and TRBJ2-1; TRBD1 matches at 7 bases. Germline V lookup: CDR1 MGHRA, CDR2 YSYEKL. CDR3 length: 16 amino acids. V lost 4 bases, J lost 5 bases, and 11 bases stayed unmatched. CDR3 in amino acids: CASSLERQGINNEQFF. The DNA of the CDR3 is TGCGCCAGCAGCCTGGAACGACAGGGTATAAACAATGAGCAGTTCTTC.

This clone was counted once. As DNA, the CDR3 is TGTGCCAGTAGTAACCCCCACCTGGGGGGGGGAGGCTACGAGCAGTACTTC. This translates into CASSNPHLGGGGYEQYF. The chain combines TRBV19 with TRBJ2-7; 7 bases line up with TRBD2. The V and J ends lost 4 bases and 3 bases, in that order; junction bases with no gene match: 15. CDR3 length: 17 residues. The germline CDR1 and CDR2 sequences are LNHDA and SQIVND (reference sequence).

CDR3: CASSIGGGGGYYEQYF. The CDR3 nucleotides read TGTGCCAGTAGTATAGGAGGTGGTGGGGGGTACTACGAGCAGTACTTC. The genes are TRBV19 and TRBJ2-7; tentatively, D is TRBD2 (6 bases). CDR1 LNHDA and CDR2 SQIVND come from the germline V gene (reference sequence). V gave up 1 base and J gave up 3 bases, with 16 bases separating them. There are 16 residues in the CDR3.

With regard to this clone: This sample also contains other DNA sequences that code for the same CDR3. The chain links TRBV15 to TRBJ1-1, with D hard to call. Germline CDR1 LNHNV, CDR2 YYDKDF (reference sequence). This CDR3 region has 15 residues. The V gene lost 0 bases and the J gene lost 1 base, with 9 bases spanning the gap. In nucleotides, the CDR3 is TGTGCCACCAGCAGAGATCTTGGGAGGAACACTGAAGCTTTCTTT. This codes for CATSRDLGRNTEAFF.

The rearrangement uses TRBV15 and TRBJ2-3; unclear D gene. The CDR3 consists of 15 residues. V lost 1 base and J lost 1, with 9 bases in between. Germline values: CDR1 LNHNV, CDR2 YYDKDF (reference sequence). The CDR3, as DNA: TGTGCCACCAGCAGAGGGCAGGTGGGCACAGATACGCAGTATTTT. Its translation: CATSRGQVGTDTQYF.

V gene TRBV5-1 combines with J gene TRBJ2-1; D is uncertain. Germline V CDR1 and CDR2: SGHRS, YFSETQ. Trimming shortened V by 3 bases and J by 7 bases, and 11 bases separated the two germline ends. CDR3 length: 13 amino acids. This chain's CDR3 is CASSSRTPNEQFF. The CDR3 DNA sequence: TGCGCCAGCAGCTCCAGAACCCCTAATGAGCAGTTCTTC.

The J gene is TRBJ1-2, the V gene TRBV4-2; D remains unclear. V was pared by 0 bases and J by 4 bases, with 12 bases between. Germline CDR1 reads LGHNA; CDR2 reads YNFKEQ. This CDR3 comprises 15 residues. As DNA, the CDR3 is TGTGCCAGCAGCCAAGATTCCGGACGGTCCTATGGCTACACCTTC. Translated, it gives CASSQDSGRSYGYTF.

The J gene is TRBJ1-2, the V gene TRBV14, with D perhaps matching TRBD1 (6 bases). Trimming pared 3 bases from V and 4 bases from J, leaving 18 bases between. This CDR3 is 16 amino acids long. Germline CDR1 and CDR2: SGHDN and FVKESK. The CDR3, as DNA: TGTGCCAGCAGCCAGGTGGGGGGGGCCGGACCCTATGGCTACACCTTC. Encoded protein: CASSQVGGAGPYGYTF.

The chain combines TRBV28 with TRBJ2-7, with a tentative D call TRBD1 (6 bases). The germline CDR1 and CDR2 sequences are MDHEN and SYDVKM. The CDR3 is 13 amino acids. V was clipped by 10 bases and J by 2 bases, with 15 bases between them. CDR3 amino acids: CATLTGPPYEQYF. DNA of the CDR3: TGTGCCACCCTAACAGGGCCGCCCTACGAGCAGTACTTC. Full variable domain (remainder filled in from reference TRBV28 and TRBJ2-7): DVKVTQSSRYLVKRTGEKVFLECVQDMDHENMFWYRQDPGLGLRLIYFSYDVKMKEKGDIPEGYSVSREKKERFSLILESASTNQTSMYLCATLTGPPYEQYFGPGTRLTVT.